This TCR beta chain was identified during a study of glioma-infiltrating T cells after dendritic cell vaccination. Study-wide findings and caveats: Longer survival after dendritic cell vaccination followed higher pretreatment TIL content.

Germline V gene data show CDR1 as ENHRY and CDR2 as SYGVKD. V trimming: 7 bases; J trimming: 2 bases; junction bases outside the gene matches: 5. The CDR3 length is 13 residues. Worth noting for this clone: Its cognate antigen is unknown.

Up to 2 ug genomic DNA was used for TCRB CDR3 amplification. The PCR used 60 V beta and 13 J beta primers. Profiling relied on immunoSEQ multiplex PCR, and the TCRdb table lists in-frame clones only, not all of them. Of roughly 52,000 clones detected, about 85% appear once; the ten largest clones hold about an eighth. None of the glioblastoma patients had an isocitrate dehydrogenase mutation. The clonotype comes from a human donor with glioblastoma. Sequenced here: blood, sampled before dendritic cell vaccination. V and J are TRBV10-3 and TRBJ2-7; 7 bases agree with TRBD1. DNA of the CDR3: TGTGCCATCAAGGGGGCAAGAGCCTACGAGCAGTACTTC. It is translated as CAIKGARAYEQYF.